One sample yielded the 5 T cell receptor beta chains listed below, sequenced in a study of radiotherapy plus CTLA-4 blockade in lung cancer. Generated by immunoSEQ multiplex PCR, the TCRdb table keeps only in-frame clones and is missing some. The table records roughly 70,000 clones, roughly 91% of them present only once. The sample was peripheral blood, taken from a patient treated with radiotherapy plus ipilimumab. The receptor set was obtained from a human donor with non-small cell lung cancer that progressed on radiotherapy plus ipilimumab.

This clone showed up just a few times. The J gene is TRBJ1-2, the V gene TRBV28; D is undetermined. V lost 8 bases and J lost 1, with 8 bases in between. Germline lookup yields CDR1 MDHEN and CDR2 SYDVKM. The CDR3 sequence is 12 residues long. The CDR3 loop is CASAVHNYGYTF. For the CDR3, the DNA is TGTGCCAGCGCGGTCCATAACTATGGCTACACCTTC.

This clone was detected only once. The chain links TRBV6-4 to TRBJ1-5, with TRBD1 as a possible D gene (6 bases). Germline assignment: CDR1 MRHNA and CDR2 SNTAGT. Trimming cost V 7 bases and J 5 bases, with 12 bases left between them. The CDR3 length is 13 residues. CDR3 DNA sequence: TGTGCCAGCACCTCTCAGGGGTATCAGCCCCAGCATTTT. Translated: CASTSQGYQPQHF.

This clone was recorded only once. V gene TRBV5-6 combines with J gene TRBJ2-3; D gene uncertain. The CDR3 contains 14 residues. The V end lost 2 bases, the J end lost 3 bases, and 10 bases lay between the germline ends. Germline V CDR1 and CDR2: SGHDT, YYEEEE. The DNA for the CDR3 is TGTGCCAGCAGCTTAGACCCGACTACAGATACGCAGTATTTT. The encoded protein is CASSLDPTTDTQYF.

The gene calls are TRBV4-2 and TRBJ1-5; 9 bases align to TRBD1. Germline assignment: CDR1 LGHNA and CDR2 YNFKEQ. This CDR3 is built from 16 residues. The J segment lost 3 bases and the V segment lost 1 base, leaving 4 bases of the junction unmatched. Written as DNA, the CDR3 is TGTGCCAGCAGCCAAGGACGGACAGGGGACAATCAGCCCCAGCATTTT. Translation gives CASSQGRTGDNQPQHF.

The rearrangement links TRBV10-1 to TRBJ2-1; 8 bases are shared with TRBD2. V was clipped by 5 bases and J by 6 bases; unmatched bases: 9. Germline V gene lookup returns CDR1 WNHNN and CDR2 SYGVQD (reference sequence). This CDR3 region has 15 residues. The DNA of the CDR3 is TGCGCCAGCAGTCTGGGGACTAGGATTTCCAATGAGCAGTTCTTC. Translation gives CASSLGTRISNEQFF.